This TCR beta chain was captured in a study of regulatory and conventional T cells in RAG deficiency (dated by TCRdb to 2017 to 2019). For the wider study: To compare the diversity and composition of the repertoires of Treg, conventional CD4+ and CD8+ T cells between RAG-deficient patients and healthy controls, the study applied high-throughput TCR beta sequencing.

Repertoire analyses used eight healthy control donors as the comparison group. Before genomic DNA extraction, CD8+ T cells lacking CD4 were purified from blood. The library was produced with the immunoSEQ multiplex PCR assay. Rearranged TCR beta chain products were amplified from genomic DNA of sorted T-cell subsets and sequenced. The source study handled its data this way. Shannon entropy and Simpson indices were used to quantify the repertoire diversity of productive TCR beta rearrangements. To gauge clonal expansion, the frequencies of the 100 most abundant productive TCR beta clonotypes among total reads were added together. The TRB repertoires were scored with a self-reactivity index built on which amino acids appear at CDR3beta positions 6 and 7. Repertoire analyses used two-way ANOVA; flow cytometric analyses used Student t or Mann-Whitney tests. TCRdb obtained this table from immuneACCESS and retained in-frame rearrangements with V and J assigned. These tables miss some clones; where compared with another copy, unresolved V genes account for less than half of the shortfall, and the remainder is unexplained. V, J and clone size reflect that table, while D and trimming were determined from the DNA. Within this sample are tens of thousands of clones, with 80% to 90% of them counted one time only. Under 7% of the sample goes to the ten largest clones.

With regard to this clone: What antigen it recognizes has not been identified. It has no much larger one-base neighbor in the sample; base qualities were not kept.

Study-wide conclusions, independent of this receptor: All patient T-cell subsets had shorter CDR3 lengths; Omenn syndrome patients showed >80% Treg-Tconv repertoire overlap at nucleotide and amino acid level. Compared with control T-cell subpopulations, RAG-deficient patients had much lower Shannon entropy and higher Simpson indices. For some subjects, some T-cell subset analyses were not performed. Sorted CD25-high CD127-low cells from Omenn syndrome patients may represent peripherally activated cells rather than bona fide Treg cells. Unique TCR beta sequences from Treg cells were roughly 94-fold fewer in Omenn syndrome and CID/AS patients than controls, versus around 9.6-fold for other subsets.

The germline V gene (reference sequence) specifies SEHNR as CDR1 and FQNEAQ as CDR2. Ends trimmed: V by 4 bases, J by 2 bases; bases unmatched to a gene: 13. The CDR3 covers 17 residues, taking in both the cysteine and the phenylalanine. Just the 51-base CDR3 DNA is kept, in frame starting at base 1. The same sample was also studied in work on regulatory T cells. That second publication adds: The multiplex PCR relied on 52 forward TRBV primers and 13 reverse TRBJ primers, and amplification bias was corrected through assay-based and computational methods. In patients, repertoires had restricted unique TRB V-J pairs and skewed V and J gene usage, with regulatory T cells showing the most marked changes. T-cell receptor beta repertoires of sorted regulatory, conventional CD4+ and CD8+ T cells were compared between CD3G-deficient patients and healthy controls. Peripheral blood mononuclear cells were isolated by Ficoll density separation. A FACSAria cell sorter was used to isolate CD3+ CD8+ CD4- T cells. Rearranged TRB loci were amplified from genomic DNA by multiplex PCR within the immunoSEQ assay. Sequencing of the TRB amplicons was done on an Illumina HiSeq platform. Raw sequences were error-filtered and aligned to reference gene sequences by custom algorithms, then analyzed with the immunoSEQ online tools. Frequencies of productive and nonproductive TRB rearrangements were evaluated among both unique and total sequences. For group comparisons, t tests, Mann-Whitney tests or two-way ANOVA were performed in Prism software.

The receptor was isolated from a human donor in good health. Sequencing was carried out using CD8+ T cells sorted from blood. The rearranged chain carries TRBV7-9 and TRBJ1-1; TRBD1 matches 7 bases in the middle. The CDR3 protein: CASSSPRDSLPNTEAFF. The DNA sequence is given as TGTGCCAGCAGCTCCCCCCGGGACAGCCTGCCAAACACTGAAGCTTTCTTT.